The sequence of this T cell receptor delta chain was determined in a study of gamma-delta chains in newborns, infants, children. Study background: Microbial exposure reportedly drives polyclonal innate γδ T cell expansion after birth.

TCRdb used CATT to re-call clones from the reads. The sample holds about 5,500 delta-chain clones, 0.35% to 0.45% seen once. This clone has at least ten counts. At the DNA level, this CDR3 is encoded by other sequences in the same sample as well. The CDR3 runs 15 residues. Trimming shortened V by 4 bases and J by 2 bases, and 19 bases separated the two germline ends. Germline lookup yields CDR1 GEAIGNYY and CDR2 EKD. The chain links TRDV2 to TRDJ4; unclear D gene. Source material: blood. This clonotype was sampled from a child who was a newborn, infant or young child, either healthy, febrile or measles-vaccinated (not recorded which). The CDR3 reads CACDTEGDGARPLIF. In DNA form, the CDR3 reads TGTGCCTGTGATACTGAGGGCGACGGTGCTAGACCCCTGATCTTT.